This entry lists 5 T cell receptor beta chains sequenced from one sample in a study of blood T cell dynamics during melanoma immunotherapy. Time point: week 3, after first cycle of checkpoint inhibitor. Some clones are missing from TCRdb's copy, which holds only in-frame ones; the method was immunoSEQ multiplex PCR. The sample gives 3,500 to 5,000 clones, over 75% of which show up once; over 3.5% is in the top ten. The specimen was blood, collected from a patient treated with checkpoint blockade. The receptors here all came from a human donor with melanoma.

This clone was recorded only once. The rearrangement links TRBV19 to TRBJ2-1; TRBD1 matches at 8 bases. Per germline, CDR1 LNHDA and CDR2 SQIVND (reference sequence). V gave up 3 bases and J gave up 9 bases; unmatched junction bases: 10. The CDR3 sequence is 15 residues long. The CDR3 here is CASSISAGGRGEQFF. CDR3 DNA: TGTGCCAGTAGTATCTCGGCAGGGGGCAGGGGTGAGCAGTTCTTC.

The table lists this clone with a few counts. Within the sample, other DNA sequences also encode this same CDR3. The rearrangement links TRBV11-3 to TRBJ1-1; the D is unclear. Trimming left V 3 bases short and J 2 bases short, with 7 bases between. The CDR3 runs to 13 residues. Germline values: CDR1 SGHNT, CDR2 YENEEA. The CDR3 DNA follows: TGTGCCAGCAGCTTGGGAGGAAACACTGAAGCTTTCTTT. Its protein is CASSLGGNTEAFF.

The V gene is TRBV11-2, the J gene TRBJ2-3; D is unresolved. The V end lost 1 base, the J end lost 0 bases, and 14 bases lay between the germline ends. CDR1 SGHAT and CDR2 FQNNGV come from the germline V gene. This CDR3 spans 17 amino acids. Here the CDR3 reads CASSLGFGGSSTDTQYF. CDR3 bases: TGTGCCAGCAGCTTAGGGTTCGGCGGCTCTAGCACAGATACGCAGTATTTT.

The rearrangement joins TRBV18 to TRBJ2-6; 11 nucleotides agree with TRBD1. The CDR3 extends over 18 amino acids. Germline V gene sequence: CDR1 KGHSH, CDR2 LQKENI. Trimming cost V 4 bases and J 0 bases; bases outside gene matches: 5. The DNA for the CDR3 is TGTGCCAGCTCACGGGACAGGGGGGGATTCTCTGGGGCCAACGTCCTGACTTTC. This translates into CASSRDRGGFSGANVLTF.

This rearrangement joins TRBV4-3 to TRBJ2-1, with TRBD2 matching 10 bases. Trimming cost V 0 bases and J 9 bases; bases outside gene matches: 14. Germline-derived CDR1 and CDR2 are LGHNA and YSLEER. The CDR3 totals 18 residues. DNA of the CDR3: TGCGCCAGCAGCCAAGACCCCTGGGGAGCGGGGGGGCATGGTGAGCAGTTCTTC. As protein: CASSQDPWGAGGHGEQFF.